The entry that follows covers one TCR beta chain sequence. This sample is drawn from a study of OX40 agonist ivuxolimab in advanced cancers. Assay used: immunoSEQ multiplex PCR; TCRdb lists only in-frame clones, some missing. The data hold approximately 47,000 clones, with 81% observed a single time. CDR3 length: 13 residues. The V end lost 5 bases, the J end lost 0 bases, and 9 bases lay between the germline ends. CDR1 and CDR2 from the germline V gene are SGHRS and YFSETQ. V gene TRBV5-1 combines with J gene TRBJ2-7; no reliable D call. The TCR was taken from an adult with an advanced solid tumor such as melanoma, head and neck, liver or kidney cancer. This specimen consisted of CD4+ or CD8+ T cells sorted from blood, obtained in a trial of the OX40 agonist ivuxolimab. CDR3 DNA sequence: TGCGCCAGCAGTCCCGACTTCTCCTACGAGCAGTACTTC. Encoded protein: CASSPDFSYEQYF. Drawing the rest from reference TRBV5-1 and TRBJ2-7, the complete variable domain is KAGVTQTPRYLIKTRGQQVTLSCSPISGHRSVSWYQQTPGQGLQFLFEYFSETQRNKGNFPGRFSGRQFSNSRSEMNVSTLELGDSALYLCASSPDFSYEQYFGPGTRLTVT.